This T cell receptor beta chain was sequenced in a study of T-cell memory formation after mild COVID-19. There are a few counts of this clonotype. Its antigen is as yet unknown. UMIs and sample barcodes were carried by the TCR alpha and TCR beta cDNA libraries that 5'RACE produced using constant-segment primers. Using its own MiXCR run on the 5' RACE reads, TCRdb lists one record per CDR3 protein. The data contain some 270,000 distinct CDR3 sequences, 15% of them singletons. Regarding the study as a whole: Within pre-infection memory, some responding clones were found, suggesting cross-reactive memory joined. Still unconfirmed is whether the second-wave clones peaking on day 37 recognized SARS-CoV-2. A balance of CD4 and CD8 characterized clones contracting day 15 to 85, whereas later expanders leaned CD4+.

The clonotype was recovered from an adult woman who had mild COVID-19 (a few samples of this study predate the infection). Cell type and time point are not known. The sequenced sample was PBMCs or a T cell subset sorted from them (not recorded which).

CDR3 DNA sequence: TGTGCCAGCAGCTCCCGCTGGGGTGAGCAGTTCTTC. Translating it yields CASSSRWGEQFF. This chain connects TRBV7-2 to TRBJ2-1; D remains unclear. Trimming took off 4 bases at V and 9 bases at J, with 10 bases between the two ends. There are 12 residues in the CDR3. Germline V gives CDR1 SGHTA, CDR2 FQGNSA.